These T cell receptor beta chains were read from a single sample in a study of CD8+CD57+ T cells in acquired aplastic anemia. TCRdb itself ran the reads through MiXCR, one entry per CDR3 protein. Found here are approximately 190,000 distinct CDR3 sequences, 48% of them singletons; the top ten hold around 8.8%. Sequences were obtained from sorted CD4+, CD8+, or CD8+CD57+ T cells (not recorded which) from PBMCs. These receptors were collected from a human donor with aplastic anemia. The CDR3 runs from the conserved cysteine through the conserved F or W. Each record gives: J gene, clone size, V gene, D gene, CDR3 protein, CDR3 DNA. The D gene is left open where the match is weak. The size entry is marked missing in some rows and otherwise reads once, few, many or a size class.

TRBJ1-5,-,TRBV7-8,-,CASTPPVRQPQHF,TGTGCCAGCACCCCCCCAGTCCGGCAGCCCCAGCATTTT
TRBJ2-7,many,TRBV6-1,TRBD2,CAAGISGIYEQYF,TGTGCCGCTGGGATTAGCGGGATCTACGAGCAGTACTTC
TRBJ2-5,-,TRBV2,TRBD2,CASKSNSGGWETQYF,TGTGCCAGCAAATCCAATAGCGGGGGGTGGGAGACCCAGTACTTC
TRBJ2-7,-,TRBV20-1,-,CSARSILSEQYF,TGCAGTGCTAGAAGCATTCTATCCGAGCAGTACTTC
TRBJ2-5,many,TRBV7-2,TRBD1,CASSLVGTGGLETQYF,TGTGCCAGCAGCTTAGTGGGGACAGGGGGATTGGAGACCCAGTACTTC
TRBJ2-7,-,TRBV20-1,-,CSASGDSYEQYF,TGCAGTGCTAGTGGGGACTCCTACGAGCAGTACTTC
TRBJ1-6,few,TRBV10-3,TRBD1,CAISDSGQGNGSPLHF,TGTGCCATCAGTGATTCTGGACAGGGGAATGGTTCACCCCTCCACTTT
TRBJ2-7,many,TRBV11-2,-,CASSYGLQGHEQYF,TGTGCCAGCAGCTATGGACTACAGGGGCACGAGCAGTACTTC
TRBJ1-1,few,TRBV4-1,-,CASSQGGGRGPMNTEAFF,TGCGCCAGCAGCCAAGGGGGGGGCAGAGGGCCCATGAACACTGAAGCTTTCTTT
TRBJ2-3,many,TRBV4-2,TRBD2,CASSQVESGRKDTQYF,TGTGCCAGCAGCCAAGTTGAAAGCGGGAGAAAAGATACGCAGTATTTT
TRBJ1-1,-,TRBV19,TRBD1,CASSITGTENTEAFF,TGTGCCAGTAGTATAACCGGGACAGAGAACACTGAAGCTTTCTTT
TRBJ2-5,-,TRBV20-1,TRBD2,CSARGLAGRETQYF,TGCAGCGCTAGGGGACTAGCGGGACGAGAGACCCAGTACTTC
TRBJ1-2,-,TRBV24-1,-,CATSEGATYGYTF,TGTGCCACCAGTGAGGGAGCTACATATGGCTACACCTTC
TRBJ2-1,-,TRBV19,-,CASSTHRSQRRNEQFF,TGTGCCAGTAGTACGCACCGATCTCAGCGGAGGAATGAGCAGTTCTTC
TRBJ2-7,-,TRBV4-2,TRBD1,CASSPRRQGLSREQYF,TGTGCCAGCAGCCCGCGCCGACAGGGCCTGAGCCGCGAGCAGTACTTC
TRBJ2-1,-,TRBV24-1,TRBD2,CATSDLYGTSYNEQFF,TGTGCCACCAGTGATTTGTACGGGACTAGTTACAATGAGCAGTTCTTC
TRBJ1-2,many,TRBV5-4,TRBD1,CASSPVGQARDGYTF,TGTGCCAGCAGCCCAGTCGGACAGGCCAGGGATGGCTACACCTTC
TRBJ2-7,many,TRBV7-6,-,CASSLDLGDYEQYF,TGTGCCAGCAGCTTAGATCTAGGGGACTACGAGCAGTACTTC
TRBJ2-5,-,TRBV10-3,TRBD1,CAISLTRQGMETQYF,TGTGCCATCAGCCTCACCAGACAGGGCATGGAGACCCAGTACTTC
TRBJ1-5,-,TRBV19,TRBD1,CASSQTGRNQPQHF,TGTGCCAGTAGTCAGACAGGGAGGAATCAGCCCCAGCATTTT
TRBJ2-3,-,TRBV10-3,TRBD1,CAISGQGEDTQYF,TGTGCCATCAGTGGGCAGGGGGAAGATACGCAGTATTTT
TRBJ1-2,-,TRBV24-1,-,CATFGHGYTF,TGTGCCACCTTCGGCCATGGCTACACCTTC
TRBJ2-1,few,TRBV29-1,TRBD2,CSVEASGGYYNEQFF,TGCAGCGTTGAGGCTAGCGGGGGGTACTACAATGAGCAGTTCTTC
TRBJ2-3,once,TRBV15,-,CATSRDKGGPDTQYF,TGTGCCACCAGCAGAGATAAGGGGGGGCCAGATACGCAGTATTTT
TRBJ2-1,many,TRBV10-3,-,CAISQDRSSYNEQFF,TGTGCCATCAGCCAGGACAGAAGTTCCTACAATGAGCAGTTCTTC
TRBJ1-2,-,TRBV5-5,-,CASSLEGLANYGYTF,TGTGCCAGCAGCTTGGAAGGGCTAGCTAACTATGGCTACACCTTC
TRBJ2-1,many,TRBV24-1,TRBD2,CATSDFPGGINNEQFF,TGTGCCACCAGTGATTTCCCGGGAGGGATAAACAATGAGCAGTTCTTC
TRBJ1-5,few,TRBV7-8,-,CASSLDTGLQPQHF,TGTGCCAGCAGCTTAGATACGGGGCTTCAGCCCCAGCATTTT
TRBJ2-5,once,TRBV20-1,-,CSAREPGVTQYF,TGCAGTGCTAGAGAACCTGGGGTTACCCAGTACTTC
TRBJ2-5,-,TRBV6-1,-,CASNPRGRGRQETQYF,TGTGCCAGCAACCCCAGGGGGCGCGGGAGACAAGAGACCCAGTACTTC
TRBJ2-2,-,TRBV20-1,-,CSARKNTGELFF,TGCAGTGCTAGAAAGAACACCGGGGAGCTGTTTTTT
TRBJ1-1,few,TRBV6-1,TRBD1,CASTKIPGQGTEAFF,TGTGCCAGCACGAAAATTCCGGGACAGGGAACTGAAGCTTTCTTT
TRBJ1-2,many,TRBV4-1,-,CASSQGGQGHYGYTF,TGCGCCAGCAGCCAAGGTGGTCAGGGTCACTATGGCTACACCTTC
TRBJ2-7,-,TRBV10-3,-,CAISGRGELKNEQYF,TGTGCCATCAGCGGAAGGGGGGAACTAAAGAACGAGCAGTACTTC
TRBJ2-3,-,TRBV27,-,CAIGRLITDTQYF,TGTGCCATTGGGCGACTTATCACAGATACGCAGTATTTT
TRBJ2-5,-,TRBV20-1,TRBD1,CSARVDTGGETQYF,TGCAGTGCTAGAGTCGATACAGGGGGTGAGACCCAGTACTTC
TRBJ2-1,many,TRBV10-1,TRBD2,CASSESGGLGYNEQFF,TGCGCCAGCAGTGAGTCGGGGGGGTTGGGGTACAATGAGCAGTTCTTC
TRBJ2-1,few,TRBV11-2,-,CASSEQVTSYNEQFF,TGTGCCAGCTCAGAACAGGTGACCTCCTACAATGAGCAGTTCTTC
TRBJ2-1,-,TRBV7-3,TRBD2,CASSQSYGTSGYNEQFF,TGTGCCAGCAGCCAGTCGTATGGGACTAGCGGGTACAATGAGCAGTTCTTC
TRBJ2-7,many,TRBV7-8,-,CASSLFAYEQYF,TGTGCCAGCAGCTTATTCGCCTACGAGCAGTACTTC
TRBJ1-5,-,TRBV10-3,-,CAISVGVESNQPQHF,TGTGCCATCAGTGTTGGGGTAGAAAGCAATCAGCCCCAGCATTTT
TRBJ1-3,few,TRBV12-3/TRBV12-4,TRBD1,CASSLRGLQGNTIYF,TGTGCCAGCAGCCTCAGGGGGCTCCAGGGAAACACCATATATTTT
TRBJ2-5,-,TRBV19,-,CASSRGSSLQETQYF,TGTGCCAGTAGTAGGGGGTCTAGTCTTCAAGAGACCCAGTACTTC
TRBJ1-1,many,TRBV3-1,-,CASSQVRGSVAFF,TGTGCCAGCAGCCAAGTTAGGGGATCAGTAGCTTTCTTT
TRBJ2-5,once,TRBV15,-,CATSQRRSAYQETQYF,TGTGCCACCAGCCAGAGAAGGAGCGCTTACCAAGAGACCCAGTACTTC
TRBJ2-7,many,TRBV30,-,CAWSGTGSYEQYF,TGTGCCTGGAGCGGGACGGGTTCCTACGAGCAGTACTTC
TRBJ2-2,many,TRBV25-1,-,CASSETFNTGELFF,TGTGCCAGCAGTGAGACCTTCAACACCGGGGAGCTGTTTTTT
TRBJ1-4,-,TRBV2,-,CASGRAESFEKLFF,TGTGCCAGCGGGCGGGCCGAATCGTTTGAAAAACTGTTTTTT
TRBJ1-4,few,TRBV5-5,-,CASSLIPAGAEKLFF,TGTGCCAGCAGCTTAATTCCGGCAGGGGCTGAAAAACTGTTTTTT
TRBJ1-1,-,TRBV24-1,-,CAASDPRLEDTEAFF,TGTGCCGCCAGTGATCCAAGGTTGGAAGACACTGAAGCTTTCTTT
TRBJ1-2,-,TRBV5-8,TRBD1,CASSLAGTDRTGYTF,TGTGCCAGCAGCTTGGCGGGGACAGATCGTACCGGCTACACCTTC
TRBJ1-3,-,TRBV19,-,CASSITGKPSGNTIYF,TGTGCCAGTAGCATTACAGGGAAGCCCTCTGGAAACACCATATATTTT
TRBJ2-5,-,TRBV10-3,-,CASSSFKETQYF,TGTGCCAGCAGTTCTTTTAAGGAGACCCAGTACTTC
TRBJ1-1,many,TRBV5-1,-,CASSSQGDTEAFF,TGCGCCAGCAGCTCTCAGGGTGACACTGAAGCTTTCTTT
TRBJ2-2,once,TRBV10-3,TRBD1,CAISGQGVTGELFF,TGTGCCATCAGTGGACAGGGGGTGACCGGGGAGCTGTTTTTT
TRBJ1-5,many,TRBV20-1,-,CSARPIRFRGWQPQHF,TGCAGTGCTAGACCTATTCGTTTCCGGGGTTGGCAGCCCCAGCATTTT
TRBJ2-3,-,TRBV24-1,TRBD2,CATSGEGDTQYF,TGTGCCACCAGTGGGGAGGGAGATACGCAGTATTTT
TRBJ2-7,-,TRBV7-8,-,CASSHGWGELYEQYF,TGTGCCAGCAGCCATGGGTGGGGGGAGCTCTACGAGCAGTACTTC
TRBJ2-5,-,TRBV6-1,-,CASSSSVGGETQYF,TGTGCCAGCAGCTCGTCCGTCGGCGGAGAGACCCAGTACTTC